The clone carrying this T cell receptor (beta chain) is deemed medium-sized (0.01 to 0.1%) by its frequency. The antigen remains unidentified. The data were obtained in a study of T cell clusters in autoimmune cytopenias. Overall study: A median of about 54,000 TRB reads per sample yielded a median approximately 2,300 distinct clonotypes.

Tens of thousands of genome equivalents of blood DNA were amplified for TRB. Points from the study as a whole: TRB repertoire shifts in secondary cytopenia and chronic lymphocytic leukemia mostly reflected lymphoma, not autoimmunity. Clustering suggested that physiological T cell clusters were missing in primary autoimmune cytopenia patients.

The CDR3 has 14 amino acids. Germline V CDR1 and CDR2: SQVTM, ANQGSEA. One tube held mixed TRB-A and TRB-B primer pools for touch-down PCR. TCRdb reanalyzed the multiplex PCR reads and collapses them to one entry per CDR3 protein, without DNA. This sample's table has about 12,000 distinct CDR3 sequences. The gene calls are TRBV29-1 and TRBJ2-7; there is no DNA to check the TCRdb D call of TRBD2. Sequenced: peripheral blood. The source is a human donor with an autoimmune cytopenia or autoimmune hepatitis (not recorded which). The CDR3 protein is CSVEGLANTYEQYF.